This TCR beta chain was identified during a study of T cell responses to AZD1222 COVID-19 vaccine. The V end lost 0 bases, the J end lost 0 bases, and 9 bases lay between the germline ends. The CDR3 consists of 15 residues. Germline values: CDR1 LGHNT, CDR2 FRNRAP. This table comes from immunoSEQ multiplex PCR, and its TCRdb copy is limited to in-frame clones, with some not included. The sample yields about 200,000 clones, approximately 90% seen once. This sequence was found in an adult who received the MenACWY meningococcal vaccine as a control. The starting material was peripheral blood, obtained 28 days after the second dose of the MenACWY control vaccine. The chain is built from TRBV12-5 and TRBJ2-7; D unresolved. CDR3 nucleotides: TGTGCTAGTGGTTTGGTAGGCGGCTCCTCCTACGAGCAGTACTTC. Amino acid sequence: CASGLVGGSSYEQYF.